Below, one T cell receptor beta chain is given with its context. The antigen this receptor binds is unknown. The record has no base qualities; no much larger clone is one base away. The V and J ends are trimmed by 1 base and 0 bases, leaving 10 bases between them. CDR1 is given as GTSNPN and CDR2 as SVGIG, both from the germline V gene (reference sequence). Spanning cysteine to phenylalanine, the CDR3 consists of 15 amino acids. Kept here is only the CDR3 DNA, which spans 45 bases and is read in frame from base 1. This entry comes from a study of shared T cell receptors in the human thymus (dated by TCRdb to the early 2020s). As for the study more broadly: The study investigated the way shared, self-reactive T-cell receptor alpha chains are produced in the human thymus.

The method behind the library was the immunoSEQ multiplex PCR assay. Imported from immuneACCESS, the table was reduced by TCRdb to in-frame sequences with V and J called. These copies leave out some clones; in studies compared against another copy, an unresolved V gene accounts for under half, and the cause of the remainder is not known. The sample data list about 500,000 clones, and around 78% of these were observed just once. More than 0.01% of the sample belongs to the ten largest clones. The data also belong to a second study, concerning human thymus T cells. From that second study: Immunologically healthy infants undergoing open corrective cardiac surgery for congenital heart defects in Finland were used as donors. Thymus tissue was obtained as surgical resects removed during corrective cardiac surgery. Both the thymic and the peripheral blood repertoires appeared to show biased V and J gene segment usage. According to the related research, thymic TCR repertoires were highly overlapping among unrelated individuals. TCR alpha and beta repertoires from fewer than ten infant thymus samples and a few related peripheral blood samples were characterized in the study. Donor ages ranging from roughly 6 to 244 days were recorded, and roughly six male and two female infants were included in the cohort. Thymocytes were mechanically released from the tissue and were stored as pellets of about 9-33 million cells at -70 degrees C. Genomic DNA was extracted from frozen cell pellets with a QIAsymphony instrument. Using the immunoSEQ multiplex PCR assay, the TCRB and TCRAD loci were amplified from a standardized quantity of quality-controlled genomic DNA. Amplicons spanned the V(D)J region at a length sufficient to cover the CDR3 and identify V and J genes. The amplicons were sequenced on an Illumina platform via the commercial immunoSEQ service. Primer bias and sequencing errors were corrected as previously described, and TCRAD and TCRB definitions were based on the IMGT database. immunoSEQ Analyzer 3.0 and VDJTools were used for repertoire analysis, which covered basic statistics, V/J segment usage, diversity estimates, rarefaction and pairwise overlap. Diversity was estimated using the Chao1, ChaoE, Efron-Thisted, Shannon and inverse Simpson indices, and was also estimated on datasets down-sampled to the size of the smallest sample. Repertoire overlap was determined by strict matching of CDR3 nucleotide sequence, V gene and J gene, and Jaccard-based multidimensional scaling clustering was applied. Thymus samples yielded on average around 810,000 unique TCRB clonotypes, compared with 75,000 to 85,000 from blood samples.

Rearrangement joined TRBV30 to TRBJ2-4; the D segment could be TRBD2, given 5 matching bases. The receptor was isolated from a boy under two years old with a congenital heart defect. Donor details come from another sample of the same person, matched by shared clones. The sequencing sample was made of thymocytes. The DNA reads TGTGCCTGGAGTGAAAAGCGGAAAGCCAAAAACATTCAGTACTTC. Its translation is CAWSEKRKAKNIQYF.